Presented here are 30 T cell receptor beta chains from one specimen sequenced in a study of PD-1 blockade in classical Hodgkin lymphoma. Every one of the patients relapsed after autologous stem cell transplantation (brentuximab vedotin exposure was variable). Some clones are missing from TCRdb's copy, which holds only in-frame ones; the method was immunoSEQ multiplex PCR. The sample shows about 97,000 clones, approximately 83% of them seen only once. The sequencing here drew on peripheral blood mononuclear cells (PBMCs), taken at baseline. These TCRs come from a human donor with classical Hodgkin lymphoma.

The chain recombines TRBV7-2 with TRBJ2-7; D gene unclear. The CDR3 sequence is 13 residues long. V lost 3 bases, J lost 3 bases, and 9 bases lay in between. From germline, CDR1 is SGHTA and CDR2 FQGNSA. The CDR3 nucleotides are TGTGCCAGCAGCTTCGGGCAGTTCTACGAGCAGTACTTC. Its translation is CASSFGQFYEQYF.

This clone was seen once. CDR3 protein: CSVWGATGGPNYGYTF. CDR3 sequence (DNA): TGCAGCGTTTGGGGGGCGACTGGGGGGCCTAACTATGGCTACACCTTC. This chain joins TRBV29-1 and TRBJ1-2; maybe TRBD1 (6 bases). The CDR3 spans 16 residues. V was pared by 5 bases and J by 0 bases, with 19 bases between. Germline lookup yields CDR1 SQVTM and CDR2 ANQGSEA.

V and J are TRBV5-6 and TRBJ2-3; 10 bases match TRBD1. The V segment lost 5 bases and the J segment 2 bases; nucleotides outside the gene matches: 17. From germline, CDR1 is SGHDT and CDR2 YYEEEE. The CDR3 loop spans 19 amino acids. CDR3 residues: CASSGDRGSPVSFTDTQYF. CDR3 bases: TGTGCCAGCAGTGGGGACAGGGGCTCCCCCGTCAGCTTCACAGATACGCAGTATTTT.

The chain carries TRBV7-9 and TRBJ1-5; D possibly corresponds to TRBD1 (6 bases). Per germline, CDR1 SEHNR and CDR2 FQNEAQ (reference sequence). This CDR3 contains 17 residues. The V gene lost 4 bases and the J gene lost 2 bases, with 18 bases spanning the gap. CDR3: CASSSLVGAGRNQPQHF. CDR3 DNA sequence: TGTGCCAGCAGCTCCCTTGTGGGGGCGGGGCGCAATCAGCCCCAGCATTTT.

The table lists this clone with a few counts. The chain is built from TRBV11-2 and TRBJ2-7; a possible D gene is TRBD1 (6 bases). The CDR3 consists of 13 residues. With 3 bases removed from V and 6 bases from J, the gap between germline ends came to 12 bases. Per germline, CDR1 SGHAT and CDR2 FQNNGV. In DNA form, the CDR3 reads TGTGCCAGCAGCTTTAGTGCAGGGGCCGAGCAGTACTTC. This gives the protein CASSFSAGAEQYF.

The CDR3 sequence is CASSPPTGPRSEQYF. In DNA form, the CDR3 reads TGTGCCAGCTCACCACCGACAGGACCAAGGAGCGAGCAGTACTTC. The V call is TRBV18, the J call TRBJ2-7; D is possibly TRBD1 (6 bases). Germline CDR1 KGHSH, CDR2 LQKENI. The V end was cut by 0 bases, the J end by 6 bases, with 15 bases between. This CDR3 is 15 amino acids long.

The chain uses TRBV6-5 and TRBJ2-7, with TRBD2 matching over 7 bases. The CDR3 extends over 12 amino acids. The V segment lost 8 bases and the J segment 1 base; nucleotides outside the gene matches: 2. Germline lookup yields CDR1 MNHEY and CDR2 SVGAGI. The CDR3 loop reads CASAGLSYEQYF. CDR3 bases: TGTGCCAGCGCGGGACTATCCTACGAGCAGTACTTC.

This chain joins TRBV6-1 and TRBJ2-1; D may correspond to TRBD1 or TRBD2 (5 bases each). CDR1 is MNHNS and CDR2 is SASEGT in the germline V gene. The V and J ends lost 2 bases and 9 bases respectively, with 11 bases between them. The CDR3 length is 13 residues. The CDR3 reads CASSESPGGEQFF. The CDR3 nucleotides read TGTGCCAGCAGTGAAAGCCCTGGGGGTGAGCAGTTCTTC.

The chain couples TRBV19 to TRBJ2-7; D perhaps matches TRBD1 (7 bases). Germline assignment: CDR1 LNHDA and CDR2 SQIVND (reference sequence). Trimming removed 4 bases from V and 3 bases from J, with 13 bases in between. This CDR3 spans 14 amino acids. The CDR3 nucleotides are TGTGCCAGTAGTACGGCCAGGGGGGACTACGAGCAGTACTTC. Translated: CASSTARGDYEQYF.

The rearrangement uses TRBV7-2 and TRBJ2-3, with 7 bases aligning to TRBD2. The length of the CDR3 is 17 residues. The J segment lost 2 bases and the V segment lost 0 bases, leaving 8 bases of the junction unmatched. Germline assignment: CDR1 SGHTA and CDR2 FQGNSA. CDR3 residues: CASSLAGRLAITDTQYF. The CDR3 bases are TGTGCCAGCAGCTTAGCAGGGCGACTAGCTATCACAGATACGCAGTATTTT.

CDR3 amino acids: CASSRAQGAYPQYF. In nucleotides, the CDR3 is TGTGCCAGCAGTCGGGCCCAAGGTGCCTATCCGCAGTATTTT. The chain has TRBV6-5 and TRBJ2-3; the D is unclear. This CDR3 comprises 14 residues. Trimming cost V 5 bases and J 10 bases, with 19 bases left between them. Per germline, CDR1 MNHEY and CDR2 SVGAGI.

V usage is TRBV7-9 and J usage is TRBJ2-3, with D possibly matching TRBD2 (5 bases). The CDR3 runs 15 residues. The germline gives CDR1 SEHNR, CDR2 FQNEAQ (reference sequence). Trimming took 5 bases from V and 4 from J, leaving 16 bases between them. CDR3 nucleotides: TGTGCCAGCAGCCCCGGACCTCCGCGGGCAGATACGCAGTATTTT. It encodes CASSPGPPRADTQYF. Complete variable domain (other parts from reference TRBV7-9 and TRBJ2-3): DTGVSQNPRHKITKRGQNVTFRCDPISEHNRLYWYRQTLGQGPEFLTYFQNEAQLEKSRLLSDRFSAERPKGSFSTLEIQRTEQGDSAMYLCASSPGPPRADTQYFGPGTRLTVL.

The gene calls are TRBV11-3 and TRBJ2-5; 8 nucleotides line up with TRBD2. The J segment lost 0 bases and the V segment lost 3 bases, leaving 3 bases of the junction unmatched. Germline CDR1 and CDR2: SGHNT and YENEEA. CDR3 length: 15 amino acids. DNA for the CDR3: TGTGCCAGCAGCTTTAGCGGGGAGCACCAAGAGACCCAGTACTTC. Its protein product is CASSFSGEHQETQYF.

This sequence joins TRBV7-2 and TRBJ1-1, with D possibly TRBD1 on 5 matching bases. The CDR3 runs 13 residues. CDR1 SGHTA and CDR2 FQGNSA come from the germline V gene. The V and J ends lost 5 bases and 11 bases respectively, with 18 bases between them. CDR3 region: CASSIPLTWGAFF. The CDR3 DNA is TGTGCCAGCAGCATACCGCTAACCTGGGGCGCTTTCTTT.

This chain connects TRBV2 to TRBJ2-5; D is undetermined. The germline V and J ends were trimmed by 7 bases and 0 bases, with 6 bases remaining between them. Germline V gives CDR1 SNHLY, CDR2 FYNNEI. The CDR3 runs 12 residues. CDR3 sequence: CASKAYQETQYF. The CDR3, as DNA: TGTGCCAGCAAGGCGTACCAAGAGACCCAGTACTTC.

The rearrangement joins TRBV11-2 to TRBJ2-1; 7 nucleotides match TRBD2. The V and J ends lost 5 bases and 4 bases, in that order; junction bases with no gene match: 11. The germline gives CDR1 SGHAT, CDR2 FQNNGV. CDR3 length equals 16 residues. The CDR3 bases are TGTGCCAGCAGCGCAGTTGGCGGGAGCTATTACAATGAGCAGTTCTTC. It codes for CASSAVGGSYYNEQFF.

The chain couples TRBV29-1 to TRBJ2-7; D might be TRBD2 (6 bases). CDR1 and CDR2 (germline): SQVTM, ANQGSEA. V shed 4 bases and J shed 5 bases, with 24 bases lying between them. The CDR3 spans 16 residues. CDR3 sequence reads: CSVVREFRTDRNEQYF. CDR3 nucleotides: TGCAGCGTTGTACGGGAGTTTCGTACAGATCGTAACGAGCAGTACTTC.

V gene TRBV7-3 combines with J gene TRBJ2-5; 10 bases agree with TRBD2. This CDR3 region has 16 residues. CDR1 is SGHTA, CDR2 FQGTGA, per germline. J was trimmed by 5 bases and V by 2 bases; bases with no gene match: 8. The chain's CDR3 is CASSLAPAGGQETQYF. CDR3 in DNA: TGTGCCAGCAGCTTAGCTCCAGCGGGAGGGCAGGAGACCCAGTACTTC.

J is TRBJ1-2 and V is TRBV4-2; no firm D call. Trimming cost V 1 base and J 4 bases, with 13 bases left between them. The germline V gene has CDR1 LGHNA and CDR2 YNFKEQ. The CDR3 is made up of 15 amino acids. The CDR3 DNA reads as TGTGCCAGCAGCCAAGGGACCGGGGTGGGCTATGGCTACACCTTC. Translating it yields CASSQGTGVGYGYTF.

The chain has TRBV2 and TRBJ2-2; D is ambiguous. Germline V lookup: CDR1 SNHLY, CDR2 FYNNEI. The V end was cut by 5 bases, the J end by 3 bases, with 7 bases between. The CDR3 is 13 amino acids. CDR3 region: CASSLRDTGELFF. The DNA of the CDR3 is TGTGCCAGCAGTTTACGGGACACCGGGGAGCTGTTTTTT.

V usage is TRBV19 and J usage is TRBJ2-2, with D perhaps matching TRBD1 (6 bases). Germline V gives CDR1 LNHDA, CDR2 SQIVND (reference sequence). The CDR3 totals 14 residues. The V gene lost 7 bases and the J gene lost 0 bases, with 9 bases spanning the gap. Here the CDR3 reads CASNPGANTGELFF. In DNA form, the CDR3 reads TGTGCCAGTAATCCAGGGGCGAACACCGGGGAGCTGTTTTTT.

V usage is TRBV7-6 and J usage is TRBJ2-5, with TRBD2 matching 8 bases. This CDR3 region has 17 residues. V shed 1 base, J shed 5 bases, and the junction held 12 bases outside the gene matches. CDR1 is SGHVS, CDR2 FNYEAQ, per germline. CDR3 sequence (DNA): TGTGCCAGCAGCTTAGTCCTGCGCGGGGGGATCGGGGAGACCCAGTACTTC. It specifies CASSLVLRGGIGETQYF.

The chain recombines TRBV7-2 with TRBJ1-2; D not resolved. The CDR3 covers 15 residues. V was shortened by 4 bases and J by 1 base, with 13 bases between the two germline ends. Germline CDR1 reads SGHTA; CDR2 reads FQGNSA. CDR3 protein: CASSSRQSDNYGYTF. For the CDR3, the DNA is TGTGCCAGCAGCTCCCGGCAATCAGATAACTATGGCTACACCTTC.

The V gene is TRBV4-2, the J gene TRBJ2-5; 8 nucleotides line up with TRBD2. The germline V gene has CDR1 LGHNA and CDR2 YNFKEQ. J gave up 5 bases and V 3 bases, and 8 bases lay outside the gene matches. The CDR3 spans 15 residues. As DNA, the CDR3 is TGTGCCAGCAGCCAGGGGGCGGGGGGCACTGAGACCCAGTACTTC. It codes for CASSQGAGGTETQYF.

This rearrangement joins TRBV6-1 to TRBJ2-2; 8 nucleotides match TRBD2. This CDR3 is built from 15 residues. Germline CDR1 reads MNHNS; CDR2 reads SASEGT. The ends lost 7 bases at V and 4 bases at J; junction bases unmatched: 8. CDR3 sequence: CASTRGGGGTGELFF. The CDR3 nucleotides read TGTGCCAGCACCCGGGGGGGCGGGGGCACCGGGGAGCTGTTTTTT.

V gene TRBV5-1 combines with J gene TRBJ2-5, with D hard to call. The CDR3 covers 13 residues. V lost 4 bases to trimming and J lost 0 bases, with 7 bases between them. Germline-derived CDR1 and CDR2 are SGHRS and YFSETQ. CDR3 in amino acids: CASSTENQETQYF. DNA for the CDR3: TGCGCCAGCAGCACAGAAAACCAAGAGACCCAGTACTTC.

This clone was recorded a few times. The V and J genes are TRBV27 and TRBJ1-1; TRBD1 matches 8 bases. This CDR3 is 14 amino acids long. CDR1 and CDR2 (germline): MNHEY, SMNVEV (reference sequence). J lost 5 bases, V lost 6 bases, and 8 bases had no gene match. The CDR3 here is CASRRTGHGTEAFF. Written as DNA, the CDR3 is TGTGCCAGCAGGAGGACAGGGCATGGAACTGAAGCTTTCTTT.

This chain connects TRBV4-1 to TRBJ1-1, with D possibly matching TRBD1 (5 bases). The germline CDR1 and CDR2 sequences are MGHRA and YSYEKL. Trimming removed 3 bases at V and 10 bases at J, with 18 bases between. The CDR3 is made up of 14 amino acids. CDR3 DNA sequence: TGCGCCAGCAGCCATTCCACCCCCAGGGACTTAGCTTTCTTT. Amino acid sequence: CASSHSTPRDLAFF.

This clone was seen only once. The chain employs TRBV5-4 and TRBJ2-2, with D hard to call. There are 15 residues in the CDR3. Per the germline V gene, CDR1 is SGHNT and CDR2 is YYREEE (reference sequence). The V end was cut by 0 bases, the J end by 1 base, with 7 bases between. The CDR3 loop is CASSLGSLNTGELFF. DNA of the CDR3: TGTGCCAGCAGCTTGGGGAGTCTGAACACCGGGGAGCTGTTTTTT.

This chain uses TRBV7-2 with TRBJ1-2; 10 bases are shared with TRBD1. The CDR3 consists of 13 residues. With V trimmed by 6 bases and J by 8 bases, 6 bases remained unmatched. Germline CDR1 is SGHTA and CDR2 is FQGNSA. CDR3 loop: CASRRDRGNGYTF. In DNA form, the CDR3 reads TGTGCCAGCAGGCGGGACAGGGGAAACGGCTACACCTTC.